Below, one T cell receptor beta chain is given with its context. Its cognate antigen is unknown. Naive-designated CD8 cells lacked CD45RO, were positively enriched for CCR7, and omitted terminally differentiated effector memory CD45RA+ cells. The sample is drawn from a study of shared clonotypes between healthy human individuals. Across the study: A couple of women and a few men aged 18 to 49 served as donors.

The length of the CDR3 is 16 residues. Trimming shortened V by 0 bases and J by 4 bases, and 14 bases separated the two germline ends. Germline V gene sequence: CDR1 MNHEY, CDR2 SVGAGI. General observations from the study: Across four donors, naive CD4 shared roughly 5%, naive CD8 less than 4%, memory CD4 roughly 2.1%, memory CD8 0.4%. Larger estimated richness was generally recorded for naive subsets relative to memory subsets.

The authors' processing: Junction-only immunoSEQ data arrived without quality scores, meaning filtering differed. Sequenced by immunoSEQ multiplex PCR; TCRdb stores in-frame clones only, minus some. The V and J calls and the clone size are those of that table, but D and trimming were determined from the DNA. This sample carries around 2.1 million clones, 85% to 95% of them seen once, and the ten largest clones take roughly 1.8%. The genes are TRBV6-5 and TRBJ2-3; D gene ambiguous. This sequence originates from a man aged 18 to 35 in good health. Some clones in this sample may be carry-over from other donors' samples. Material for sequencing was naive CD8+ T cells from PBMCs. The CDR3 sequence: CASSYSEDWEPDTQYF. For the CDR3, the DNA is TGTGCCAGCAGTTACTCTGAGGATTGGGAACCAGATACGCAGTATTTT.